This TCR beta chain derives from a study of graft-versus-host responses after intestinal transplantation. The method was immunoSEQ multiplex PCR; TCRdb's version includes in-frame clones alone and lacks a portion of them. This sample yields more than 85,000 clones, of which approximately 92% are seen a single time; roughly 0.5% belongs to the top ten. This clone was observed a single time. What it binds is unknown. The TCR originated in a human donor who received an intestinal transplant. Material: unstimulated CD8+ T cells sorted from spleen or lymph node cells, obtained before intestinal transplant.

The CDR3 bases are TGCAGCGTTGAAGGTGAAGGAGACCCACTGAACACTGAAGCTTTCTTT. As protein: CSVEGEGDPLNTEAFF. J is TRBJ1-1 and V is TRBV29-1; the D is unclear. The ends were cut back, 1 base at V and 0 bases at J, with 15 bases in the middle. This CDR3 contains 16 residues. CDR1 SQVTM and CDR2 ANQGSEA come from the germline V gene. The full variable domain, completed using reference TRBV29-1 and TRBJ1-1, is SAVISQKPSRDICQRGTSLTIQCQVDSQVTMMFWYRQQPGQSLTLIATANQGSEATYESGFVIDKFPISRPNLTFSTLTVSNMSPEDSSIYLCSVEGEGDPLNTEAFFGQGTRLTVV.